The clone carrying this T cell receptor (beta chain) was seen more than once but under ten times. Antigen specificity is unknown. The data are from a study of blood T cells in healthy people across ages. Notes on the study in general: Both naive CD4+ cell counts and diversity were greater in long-lived donors than in aged donors. Estimates drawn from one million T cells were deemed to understate diversity.

The authors ran a second PCR of roughly 6 to 12 cycles using a sample-barcoded 5' primer and a J-beta primer mix. Each cDNA was tagged by a template-switch adaptor containing 12 random nucleotides. Via MiXCR, TCRdb re-called the 5' RACE reads, giving one row per CDR3 protein. Of 1.6 million or so distinct CDR3 sequences listed, 30% to 35% are singletons. V shed 0 bases and J 2 bases; nucleotides not matched to a gene: 7. The CDR3 totals 17 residues. Looked up from germline, CDR1 is SEHNR and CDR2 is FQNEAQ (reference sequence). This receptor was taken from a woman aged 25 to 39 in good health. Sequencing used blood. The chain is built from TRBV7-9 and TRBJ2-3; 8 positions match TRBD2. The CDR3, as DNA: TGTGCCAGCAGCTTAGCGCAGATAGCGGGAACCACAGATACGCAGTATTTT. Translated, it gives CASSLAQIAGTTDTQYF.